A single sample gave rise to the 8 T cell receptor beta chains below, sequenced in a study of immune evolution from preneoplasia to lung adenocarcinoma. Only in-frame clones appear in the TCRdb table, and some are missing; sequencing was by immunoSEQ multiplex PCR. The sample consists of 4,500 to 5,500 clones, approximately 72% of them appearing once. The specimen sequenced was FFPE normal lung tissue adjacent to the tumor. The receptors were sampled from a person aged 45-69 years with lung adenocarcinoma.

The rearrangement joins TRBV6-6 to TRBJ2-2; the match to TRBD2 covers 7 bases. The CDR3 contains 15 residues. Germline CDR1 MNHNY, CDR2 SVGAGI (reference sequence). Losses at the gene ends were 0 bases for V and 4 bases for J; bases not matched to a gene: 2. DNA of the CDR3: TGTGCCAGCAGTTACTCGCGGGAGAGCACCGGGGAGCTGTTTTTT. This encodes CASSYSRESTGELFF.

CDR3 sequence (DNA): TGTGCCAGCAGCTTGACTAGCGGGTACAATGAGCAGTTCTTC. Amino acids: CASSLTSGYNEQFF. This rearrangement joins TRBV5-4 to TRBJ2-1; 9 bases align to TRBD2. The trim removed 1 base at V and 4 bases at J, leaving 0 bases unmatched. This CDR3 has 14 amino acids. Per the germline V gene, CDR1 is SGHNT and CDR2 is YYREEE (reference sequence).

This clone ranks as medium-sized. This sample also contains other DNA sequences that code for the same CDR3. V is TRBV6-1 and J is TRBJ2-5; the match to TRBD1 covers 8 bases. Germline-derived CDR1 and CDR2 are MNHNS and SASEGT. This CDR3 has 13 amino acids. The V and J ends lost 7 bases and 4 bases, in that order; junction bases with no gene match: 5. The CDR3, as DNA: TGTGCCAGCATTAGAGACAGGGGAGAGACCCAGTACTTC. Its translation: CASIRDRGETQYF.

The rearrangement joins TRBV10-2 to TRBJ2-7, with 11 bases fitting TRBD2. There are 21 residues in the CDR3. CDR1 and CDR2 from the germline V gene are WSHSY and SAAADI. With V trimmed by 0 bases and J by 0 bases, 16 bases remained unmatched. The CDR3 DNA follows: TGCGCCAGCAGTGAGTCCCTGCCGGGAGGGTACACTAGCGGGAGCTCCTACGAGCAGTACTTC. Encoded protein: CASSESLPGGYTSGSSYEQYF.

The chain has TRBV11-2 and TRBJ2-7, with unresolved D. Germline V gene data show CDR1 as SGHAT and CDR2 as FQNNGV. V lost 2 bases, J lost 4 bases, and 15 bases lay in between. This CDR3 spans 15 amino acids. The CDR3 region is CASSLFEQTHYEQYF. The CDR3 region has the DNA TGTGCCAGCAGCTTATTTGAACAGACTCATTACGAGCAGTACTTC.

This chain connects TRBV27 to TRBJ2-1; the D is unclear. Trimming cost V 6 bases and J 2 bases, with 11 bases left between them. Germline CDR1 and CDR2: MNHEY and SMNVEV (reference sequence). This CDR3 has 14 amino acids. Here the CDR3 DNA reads TGTGCCAGCAGCCCTAGTCTAGCCTACAATGAGCAGTTCTTC. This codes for CASSPSLAYNEQFF.

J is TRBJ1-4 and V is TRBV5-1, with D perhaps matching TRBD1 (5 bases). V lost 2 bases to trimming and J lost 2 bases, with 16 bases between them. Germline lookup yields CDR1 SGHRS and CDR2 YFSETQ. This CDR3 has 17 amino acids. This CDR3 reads CASSLRRGEGTNEKLFF. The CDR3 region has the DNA TGCGCCAGCAGCTTAAGGAGGGGTGAAGGGACTAATGAAAAACTGTTTTTT.

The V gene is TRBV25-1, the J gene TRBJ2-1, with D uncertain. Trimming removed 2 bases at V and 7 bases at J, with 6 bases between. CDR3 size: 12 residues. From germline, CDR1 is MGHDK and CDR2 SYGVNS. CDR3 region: CASSERLNEQFF. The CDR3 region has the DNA TGTGCCAGCAGTGAACGTTTAAATGAGCAGTTCTTC.